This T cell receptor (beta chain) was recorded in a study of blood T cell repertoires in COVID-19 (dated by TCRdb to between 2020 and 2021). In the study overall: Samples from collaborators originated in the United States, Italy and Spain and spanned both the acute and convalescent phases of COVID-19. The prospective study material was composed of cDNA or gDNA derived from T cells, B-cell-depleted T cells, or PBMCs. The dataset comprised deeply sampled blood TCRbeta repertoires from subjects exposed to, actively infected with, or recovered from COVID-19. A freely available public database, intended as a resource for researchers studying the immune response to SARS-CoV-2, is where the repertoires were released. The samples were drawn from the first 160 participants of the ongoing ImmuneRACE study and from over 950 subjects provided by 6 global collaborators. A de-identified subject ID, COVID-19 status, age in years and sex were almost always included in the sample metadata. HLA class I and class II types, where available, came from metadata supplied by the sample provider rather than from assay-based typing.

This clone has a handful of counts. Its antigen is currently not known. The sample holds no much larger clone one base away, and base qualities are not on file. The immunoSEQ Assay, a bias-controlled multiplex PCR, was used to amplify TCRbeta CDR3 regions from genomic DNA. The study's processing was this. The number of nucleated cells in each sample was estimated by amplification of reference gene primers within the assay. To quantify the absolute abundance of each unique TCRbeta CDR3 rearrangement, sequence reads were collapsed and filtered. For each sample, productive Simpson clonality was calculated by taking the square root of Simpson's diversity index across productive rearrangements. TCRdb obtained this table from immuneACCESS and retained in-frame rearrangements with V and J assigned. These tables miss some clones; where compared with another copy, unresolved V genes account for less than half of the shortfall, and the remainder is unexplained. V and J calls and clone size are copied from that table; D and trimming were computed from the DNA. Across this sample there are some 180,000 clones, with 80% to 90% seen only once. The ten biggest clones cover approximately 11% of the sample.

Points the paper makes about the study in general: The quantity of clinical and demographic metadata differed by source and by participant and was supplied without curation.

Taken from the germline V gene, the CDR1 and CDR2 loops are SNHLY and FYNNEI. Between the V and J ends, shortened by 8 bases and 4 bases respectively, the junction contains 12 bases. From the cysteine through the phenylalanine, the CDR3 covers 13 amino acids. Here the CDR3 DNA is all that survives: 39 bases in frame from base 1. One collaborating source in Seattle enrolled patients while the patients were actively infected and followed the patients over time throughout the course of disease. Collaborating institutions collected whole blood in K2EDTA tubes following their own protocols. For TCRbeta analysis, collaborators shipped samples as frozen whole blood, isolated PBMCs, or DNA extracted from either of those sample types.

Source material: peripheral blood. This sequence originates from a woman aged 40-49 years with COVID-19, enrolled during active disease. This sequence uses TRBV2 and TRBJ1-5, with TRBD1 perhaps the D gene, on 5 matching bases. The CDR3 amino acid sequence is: CASQGVVNQPQHF. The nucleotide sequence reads TGTGCCAGCCAAGGGGTCGTGAATCAGCCCCAGCATTTT.